A selection of T cell receptor beta chains follows, all from one sample in a study of monozygotic twins with inflammatory bowel disease. Reanalyzing the 5' RACE reads, TCRdb keeps one entry per CDR3 protein, without DNA. Its table records under 150,000 distinct CDR3 sequences. Specimen: blood. The receptor set was obtained from a human donor with ulcerative colitis or Crohn's disease, or a healthy co-twin of an affected twin (not recorded which). Each CDR3 is given with its conserved first and last residue. Clone size, where shown, is once, few, many, or a class for clones that have expanded.

abundance,j_gene,v_gene,CDR3aa
NA,TRBJ1-1,TRBV20-1,CSARLVPEAFF
NA,TRBJ2-1,TRBV7-2,CASSLGRYNEQFF
NA,TRBJ2-1,TRBV5-1,CASSFREGDEQFF
NA,TRBJ2-5,TRBV20-1,CSARRTGGSPSQEAQYF
NA,TRBJ1-5,TRBV7-2,CASSFRTGTNQPQHF
NA,TRBJ2-1,TRBV7-6,CASSLVTSGGAGNEQFF
NA,TRBJ2-1,TRBV5-1,CASNLLAGQYNEQFF
NA,TRBJ1-4,TRBV20-1,CSAIGGAEEKLFF
NA,TRBJ2-7,TRBV6-2/TRBV6-3,CASSYNDPGVSYEQYF
NA,TRBJ1-1,TRBV5-1,CASSLQAGLGAEAFF
NA,TRBJ2-3,TRBV6-2/TRBV6-3,CASKPLAGGIYTQYF
NA,TRBJ2-4,TRBV6-5,CASSYSMSGNQNIQYF
NA,TRBJ1-5,TRBV10-3,CAINDRDSNQPQHF
NA,TRBJ2-1,TRBV6-1,CASKRQGSYNEQFF
NA,TRBJ1-5,TRBV7-9,CASSSDPNQPQHF
NA,TRBJ2-2,TRBV27,CASSRQGIDTGELFF
NA,TRBJ2-4,TRBV18,CASSPIGTGLAKNIQYF
NA,TRBJ2-7,TRBV29-1,CSVEPVEGIYEQYF
NA,TRBJ1-5,TRBV6-2/TRBV6-3,CASTSGTGALYSNQPQHF
NA,TRBJ1-6,TRBV7-8,CASSLGSGYNSPLHF
NA,TRBJ2-1,TRBV7-6,CASSFGGSHNEQFF
NA,TRBJ2-7,TRBV28,CASSSRQGVDEQYF
NA,TRBJ1-2,TRBV29-1,CSVEEATFNYGYTF
NA,TRBJ1-1,TRBV20-1,CSARRMGTEAFF
NA,TRBJ2-7,TRBV5-1,CASSLGLAVSYEQYF
NA,TRBJ2-5,TRBV12-3/TRBV12-4,CASRLSGPTRETQYF
NA,TRBJ2-7,TRBV5-1,CASSSPLDRIGVYEQYF
NA,TRBJ1-3,TRBV11-2,CASSLSRNSGNTIYF
NA,TRBJ2-1,TRBV6-2/TRBV6-3,CASSHGGVQFF
NA,TRBJ1-5,TRBV29-1,CSVTGTGNQPQHF
NA,TRBJ2-7,TRBV6-5,CASTNLGGGWWYF
NA,TRBJ2-2,TRBV6-1,CASTISITGLTGELFF
NA,TRBJ2-7,TRBV7-3,CASSPDRSREQYF
NA,TRBJ2-7,TRBV29-1,CSVRIHYEQYF
NA,TRBJ1-1,TRBV4-2,CASSHPTRNTEAFF
NA,TRBJ2-1,TRBV5-1,CASSSRPGTGFNNEQFF
NA,TRBJ2-7,TRBV5-1,CASSGGSGTGSYEQYF
NA,TRBJ1-6,TRBV2,CATTKSAERGELHF
NA,TRBJ1-3,TRBV20-1,CSALRAGRASSGNTIYF
NA,TRBJ1-5,TRBV28,CASSFAGTGSDQPQHF
NA,TRBJ1-2,TRBV6-5,CASTLTGGVYGYTF
NA,TRBJ2-3,TRBV20-1,CSAAGTGGIRADTQYF
NA,TRBJ1-1,TRBV7-6,CASSLALLNTEAFF
large,TRBJ2-2,TRBV28,CASSDAGQGFSGELFF
NA,TRBJ1-6,TRBV20-1,CSAQDRSLSSYNSPLHF
NA,TRBJ1-4,TRBV20-1,CSAARDRDRMRPNEKLFF
NA,TRBJ2-1,TRBV7-3,CASSLRARSSYNEQFF
NA,TRBJ1-5,TRBV15,CATSSGPNSHQPQHF
NA,TRBJ2-3,TRBV12-3/TRBV12-4,CASSRWDRGTDTQYF
NA,TRBJ2-5,TRBV4-2,CASSPKPPGLGETQYF
NA,TRBJ2-5,TRBV5-1,CASSFSGDETQYF
NA,TRBJ2-7,TRBV4-3,CASSQALGTSASYEQYF